Below, one T cell receptor beta chain is given with its context. In the original processing: Amplification from reference gene primers served as the basis for estimated nucleated cell counts. Libraries were prepared by immunoSEQ multiplex PCR; TCRdb keeps only in-frame clonotypes and omits some of them. V, J and clone size reflect that table, while D and trimming were determined from the DNA. This sample has approximately 300,000 clones, with about nine tenths found just once. This sample was taken from a study of blood T cell repertoires in COVID-19. Study overall: The United States, Italy and Spain provided the acute and convalescent COVID-19 samples. PBMCs, B-cell-depleted T cells, or T cells provided the cDNA or gDNA that made up the material.

Trimming removed 7 bases from V and 2 bases from J; junction bases left unmatched: 10. The length of the CDR3 is 15 residues. Germline V gives CDR1 SGHRS, CDR2 YFSETQ. The clonotype originates from a woman between 40 and 55 years old with acute or convalescent COVID-19. The gene calls are TRBV5-1 and TRBJ2-5, with 8 bases aligning to TRBD2. The specimen sequenced was peripheral blood. CDR3 bases: TGCGCCAGCGGCAAAGCGGGGGAGCTTCAAGAGACCCAGTACTTC. Residues: CASGKAGELQETQYF.